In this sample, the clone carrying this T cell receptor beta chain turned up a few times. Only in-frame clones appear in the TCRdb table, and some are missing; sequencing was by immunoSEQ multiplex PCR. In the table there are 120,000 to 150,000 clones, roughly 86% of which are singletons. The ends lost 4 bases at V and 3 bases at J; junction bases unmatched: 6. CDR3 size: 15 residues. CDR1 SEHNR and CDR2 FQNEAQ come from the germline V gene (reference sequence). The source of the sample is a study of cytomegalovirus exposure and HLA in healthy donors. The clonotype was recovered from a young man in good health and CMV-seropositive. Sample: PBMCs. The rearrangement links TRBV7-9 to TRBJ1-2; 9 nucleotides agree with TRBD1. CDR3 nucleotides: TGTGCCAGCAGCTCACAGGGGGCCACGGACTATGGCTACACCTTC. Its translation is CASSSQGATDYGYTF.